The 9 T cell receptor beta chains below all came from one sample that was sequenced in a study of tumor-infiltrating lymphocytes in primary liver carcinoma. Researchers generated TCR beta cDNA from 500 to 600 ng of total RNA, relying on a constant-region primer. Employing slightly modified ARM-PCR, three nested multiplex PCR rounds were run, and these gave rise to the TCR beta libraries. With TRBV1-TRBV30 forward primers and a C-beta reverse primer, the first two PCR rounds were run for about 10 cycles each. TCRdb re-derived calls from the multiplex PCR reads in MiXCR, one entry per CDR3 protein. The sample carries roughly 120,000 distinct CDR3 sequences, roughly 70% recorded once. Bulk tissue was left unsorted, and RNA and DNA were co-extracted from roughly 20-30 mg of it. Sequencing was performed on tumor-adjacent normal liver tissue. The receptors were gathered from an older woman with primary liver carcinoma and hepatitis B virus infection.

The chain uses TRBV10-3 and TRBJ2-3; D may correspond to TRBD1 or TRBD2 (6 bases each). The CDR3 is 17 amino acids. From germline, CDR1 is ENHRY and CDR2 SYGVKD. Between the trimmed V and J ends, which lost 2 bases and 4 bases, there was a span of 19 bases. The CDR3 DNA is TGTGCCATCAGTGAGCAGCGACAGGAGGGCCTCTCAGATACGCAGTATTTT. Protein product: CAISEQRQEGLSDTQYF.

Concerning this clonotype itself: At one end the junction does not follow the germline gene, possibly because of a read error. V gene TRBV11-2 combines with J gene TRBJ2-3; weak D call: TRBD2 (5 bases). The CDR3 totals 13 residues. Germline values: CDR1 SGHAT, CDR2 FQNNGV. CDR3 loop: CTSSLDRGGTPYF. CDR3 DNA: TGTACCAGCAGCTTAGATCGAGGAGGTACGCCGTATTTT.

As concerns this clonotype: A clone one base away is much larger, so this may be a read error. V gene TRBV7-9 combines with J gene TRBJ2-3, with D possibly being TRBD1 (5 bases). CDR3 length equals 15 residues. Germline CDR1 is SEHNR and CDR2 is FQNEAQ (reference sequence). The CDR3 reads CASSPRRQSTDTQFF. CDR3 bases: TGTGCCAGCAGCCCTCGAAGACAGAGCACAGATACGCAGTTTTTT.

This clonotype came up many times. This chain links TRBV12-3 or TRBV12-4 with TRBJ1-5, with 7 bases identical to TRBD1. This CDR3 has 15 residues. The trim removed 5 bases at V and 5 bases at J, leaving 9 bases unmatched. CDR3 residues: CASSPQGRRDQPQHF. The CDR3 DNA follows: TGTGCCAGCAGTCCACAGGGGAGAAGAGATCAGCCCCAGCATTTT.

Ten or more counts support this clonotype. The chain joins TRBV30 to TRBJ2-7, with TRBD1 matching over 8 bases. The germline V gene has CDR1 GTSNPN and CDR2 SVGIG (reference sequence). V gave up 2 bases and J gave up 2 bases; unmatched junction bases: 5. The CDR3 totals 14 residues. This CDR3 is CAWSRTGITYEQYF. The CDR3 DNA reads TGTGCCTGGAGTCGGACAGGGATAACCTACGAGCAGTACTTC.

Concerning this clonotype: A junction end diverges from the germline sequence, so it may reflect a read error. The chain employs TRBV24-1 and TRBJ2-1, with TRBD1 identical over 8 bases. Germline lookup yields CDR1 KGHDR and CDR2 SFDVKD. The CDR3 is 15 residues long. DNA for the CDR3: TGTACCACCAGTCTGACAGGGGAGATCTACAATGAGCAGTTCTTC. Translation: CTTSLTGEIYNEQFF.

V is TRBV28 and J is TRBJ1-2; no definite D call. From germline, CDR1 is MDHEN and CDR2 SYDVKM. The length of the CDR3 is 18 residues. The germline V and J ends were trimmed by 4 bases and 1 base, with 22 bases remaining between them. CDR3 nucleotide sequence: TGTGCCAGCAGTTCCTCCGGGATAGGGCCCTATGATAACTATGGCTACACCTTC. It encodes CASSSSGIGPYDNYGYTF.

In regard to this clonotype: A single base separates this from a much larger clone, so it may be a read error. J is TRBJ2-3 and V is TRBV19; 12 bases fit TRBD2. This CDR3 is 15 amino acids long. Germline CDR1 is LNHDA and CDR2 is SQIVND (reference sequence). Written as DNA, the CDR3 is TGTGCCTGTAGCCGACTAGCGGGAGTCTCAGATACGCAGTATTTT. Residues: CACSRLAGVSDTQYF. Based on the CDR3 plus reference TRBV19 and TRBJ2-3, the full variable domain is DGGITQSPKYLFRKEGQNVTLSCEQNLNHDAMYWYRQDPGQGLRLIYYSQIVNDFQKGDIAEGYSVSREKKESFPLTVTSAQKNPTAFYLCACSRLAGVSDTQYFGPGTRLTVL.

This clonotype has just a few counts. Just one base apart from a much larger clone, this may be a read error. The rearrangement joins TRBV5-4 to TRBJ1-1; D remains unclear. Germline CDR1 SGHNT, CDR2 YYREEE (reference sequence). The CDR3 sequence is 12 residues long. DNA for the CDR3: TGTACCAGCAGCTCCTACTCGACTGAAGCTTTCTTT. It codes for CTSSSYSTEAFF. Supplemented by reference TRBV5-4 and TRBJ1-1, the full variable domain reads ETGVTQSPTHLIKTRGQQVTLRCSSQSGHNTVSWYQQALGQGPQFIFQYYREEENGRGNFPPRFSGLQFPNYSSELNVNALELDDSALYLCTSSSYSTEAFFGQGTRLTVV.